The present T cell receptor beta chain was sequenced within a study of T cells in Graves' hyperthyroidism and ophthalmopathy. Looking at the study overall: Specimen type is peripheral blood, collected at initial diagnosis prior to any treatment. Broader study findings: The authors' 13 V-J model separated ophthalmopathy from stable hyperthyroidism. Researchers found most expanded thyroid clonotypes above 0.001 in blood as well.

PBMCs came from less than 11 ml fresh peripheral blood. TCR beta CDR3 region amplification was performed from RNA transcripts. Researchers ran a first-round RT-PCR on the TCR CDR3 using the HTBI primer set. TCRdb reprocessed the multiplex PCR reads with MiXCR, giving one entry per CDR3 protein. The sample includes 360,000 or so distinct CDR3 sequences, roughly 20% of them seen just once. Of note for this clonotype: Antigen: not known.

Germline V CDR1 and CDR2: DFQATT, SNEGSKA (reference sequence). The J segment lost 6 bases and the V segment lost 5 bases, leaving 7 bases of the junction unmatched. This CDR3 has 14 residues. The sequenced material came from blood. The receptor was derived from a woman aged 40 to 49 with Graves' ophthalmopathy. The rearrangement uses TRBV20-1 and TRBJ1-6, with TRBD1 identical over 7 bases. CDR3 protein: CSALHRGGNSPLHF. DNA for the CDR3: TGCAGTGCTCTCCACAGGGGTGGTAATTCACCCCTCCACTTT.